This is a list of T cell receptor beta chains from one sample in a study of blood T cell repertoires in COVID-19. The data were produced by immunoSEQ multiplex PCR, yet TCRdb's version contains in-frame clones alone and is incomplete. The data contain 250,000 to 300,000 clones, around 87% of them singletons. Sequencing input: peripheral blood. The receptors stem from a woman aged 55-75 years with COVID-19, enrolled during active disease. The CDR3 runs from the conserved cysteine through the conserved F or W. D genes are given only for firm matches. Clone size appears in some rows only: once, few, many, or a class for an expanded clone.

size	V	J	D	length	DNA	CDR3
NA	TRBV19	TRBJ2-2	TRBD1	16	TGTGCCAGTAGTACTCGACAGGGGGGAAACACCGGGGAGCTGTTTTTT	CASSTRQGGNTGELFF
NA	TRBV5-1	TRBJ1-4	TRBD1	15	TGCGCCAGCAGCTTGGGGGGACAGGGGAAGGAAAAACTGTTTTTT	CASSLGGQGKEKLFF
NA	TRBV27	TRBJ1-5	TRBD1	13	TGTGCCAGCAGTTCAGGGGGCGATCAGCCCCAGCATTTT	CASSSGGDQPQHF
NA	TRBV5-1	TRBJ1-6	NA	13	TGCGCCAGCAGCTTGGAACTAGGGTCACCCCTCCACTTT	CASSLELGSPLHF
NA	TRBV19	TRBJ2-3	NA	12	TGTGCCAGTAGGACTAACACAGATACGCAGTATTTT	CASRTNTDTQYF
NA	TRBV11-2	TRBJ2-2	NA	14	TGTGCCAGCAGCTGGACACAGAGCACCGGGGAGCTGTTTTTT	CASSWTQSTGELFF
NA	TRBV3-1/TRBV3-2	TRBJ2-3	TRBD1	12	TGTGCCAGCAGCCAAGCGGACAGGGGGTTTAATTTT	CASSQADRGFNF
NA	TRBV30	TRBJ2-2	TRBD2	17	TGTGCCTGGAGTGTACCAGGCGGGGGAGAAACCACCGGGGAGCTGTTTTTT	CAWSVPGGGETTGELFF
NA	TRBV5-1	TRBJ1-1	NA	17	TGCGCCAGCAGCTCCTCTTCGTTGGCCCCGGGATCCACTGAAGCTTTCTTT	CASSSSSLAPGSTEAFF
once	TRBV5-4	TRBJ2-4	NA	13	TGTGCCAGCAGCCCAGGCCGGGGAAACATTCAGTACTTC	CASSPGRGNIQYF
few	TRBV6-2/TRBV6-3	TRBJ1-2	NA	12	TGTGCCAGCAGCCTGCTCGAGTATGGCTACACCTTC	CASSLLEYGYTF
NA	TRBV9	TRBJ2-1	NA	17	TGTGCCAGCAGCCCCCGGAGCGCCAAGGATCTTTACAATGAGCAGTTCTTC	CASSPRSAKDLYNEQFF
NA	TRBV5-1	TRBJ1-1	NA	13	TGCGCCACATCCGGACAGATGAACACTGAAGCTTTCTTT	CATSGQMNTEAFF
once	TRBV30	TRBJ1-2	NA	12	TGTGCCTGGAGTGCGCAGGCCTATGGCTACACCTTC	CAWSAQAYGYTF
NA	TRBV6-2/TRBV6-3	TRBJ1-2	TRBD1	15	TGTGCCAGCAGTTACCCTTCCGGACAGGGGAATGGCTACACCTTC	CASSYPSGQGNGYTF
NA	TRBV2	TRBJ2-2	TRBD2	18	TGTGCCAGCAGTGAGAGGGGACTAGCGGGAGGGCCGGTCGGGGAGCTGTTTTTT	CASSERGLAGGPVGELFF
NA	TRBV28	TRBJ1-2	TRBD1	13	TGTGCCAGCAGTTTCGGACAGGGTTATGGCTACACCTTC	CASSFGQGYGYTF
NA	TRBV6-1	TRBJ2-5	NA	16	TGTGCCAGCAGTGAAGCGCTCGGGAGTGGCCAAGAGACCCAGTACTTC	CASSEALGSGQETQYF
few	TRBV7-9	TRBJ1-6	NA	15	TGTGCCAGCAGCTTAGGGGGTCTGGGAGATTCACCCCTCCACTTT	CASSLGGLGDSPLHF
NA	TRBV29-1	TRBJ1-1	TRBD1	14	TGCAGCGTTCCTGGGACAGGGGTGAACACTGAAGCTTTCTTT	CSVPGTGVNTEAFF
NA	TRBV19	TRBJ1-2	TRBD1	14	TGTGCCAGTACTCCGACAGGGAGGAACTATGGCTACACCTTC	CASTPTGRNYGYTF
NA	TRBV9	TRBJ2-7	TRBD2	16	TGTGCCAGCGGCGTGGGTTCCGGGACTAGCGGGAGCGAGCAGTACTTC	CASGVGSGTSGSEQYF
NA	TRBV4-2	TRBJ2-6	NA	20	TGTGCCAGCAGCCAAGACTTAGCCTCCAGGGTCCCCTCTGGGGCCAACGTCCTGACTTTC	CASSQDLASRVPSGANVLTF
NA	TRBV7-9	TRBJ2-1	TRBD2	18	TGTGCCAGCAGCCTCCAAGACATGACTAGCGGGTTGTACAATGAGCAGTTCTTC	CASSLQDMTSGLYNEQFF
NA	TRBV19	TRBJ2-3	TRBD1	15	TGTGCCAGTAATGAACAGGGGTCCTGGTCGGGTACGCAGTATTTT	CASNEQGSWSGTQYF
NA	TRBV30	TRBJ2-1	TRBD2	16	TGTGCCTGGAGTGTAGGGGCTAGCGGCTCCTACAATGAGCAGTTCTTC	CAWSVGASGSYNEQFF
NA	TRBV9	TRBJ1-1	NA	16	TGTGCCAGCAGCGCCCAACTCCAGGGTATGAACACTGAAGCTTTCTTT	CASSAQLQGMNTEAFF
NA	TRBV6-6	TRBJ1-1	NA	14	TGTGCCAGCAGGGGGGACTACCTGAACACTGAAGCTTTCTTT	CASRGDYLNTEAFF
NA	TRBV27	TRBJ1-5	NA	15	TGTGCCAGCAGTTTCACACAGGGTTTCAATCAGCCCCAGCATTTT	CASSFTQGFNQPQHF
NA	TRBV7-9	TRBJ2-7	NA	16	TGTGCCAGCAGCCCCAGGGAAGGGTACGGGAGTCGCGAGCAGTACTTC	CASSPREGYGSREQYF
NA	TRBV12-3/TRBV12-4	TRBJ2-7	NA	13	TGTGCCAGCAGTTTAGTTCAGGGGGGCGAGCAGTACTTC	CASSLVQGGEQYF
NA	TRBV5-1	TRBJ1-4	TRBD1	14	TGCGCCAGCAGCCTAGGACAGGGAAGCGAAAAACTGTTTTTT	CASSLGQGSEKLFF
NA	TRBV4-1	TRBJ2-5	NA	12	TGCGCCAGCAGTCAGAAAGAAGAGACCCAGTACTTC	CASSQKEETQYF
NA	TRBV7-3	TRBJ1-2	TRBD1	14	TGTGCCAGCAGCCCAGGGGGCGCGCATTCCGGCTACACCTTC	CASSPGGAHSGYTF
NA	TRBV4-1	TRBJ1-3	TRBD1	14	TGCGCCAGCAGCCCACAGGGGGCTGGAAACACCATATATTTT	CASSPQGAGNTIYF
NA	TRBV4-3	TRBJ1-4	NA	14	TGCGCCAGCAGCCAAGAGGGAGGGAATGAAAAACTGTTTTTT	CASSQEGGNEKLFF
many	TRBV27	TRBJ2-7	TRBD1	15	TGTGCCAGCAGTTTATTCGGGACAGCCCCCTACGAGCAGTACTTC	CASSLFGTAPYEQYF
NA	TRBV9	TRBJ2-2	TRBD2	16	TGTGCCAGCAGCGGGGGAGCGGGAGGGAACACCGGGGAGCTGTTTTTT	CASSGGAGGNTGELFF
NA	TRBV30	TRBJ1-1	TRBD1	17	TGTTCCCCACGATCCGGGACAGGGGGGAATCAGAACACTGAAGCTTTCTTT	CSPRSGTGGNQNTEAFF
NA	TRBV19	TRBJ1-2	TRBD1	14	TGTGCCAGCGCCCGACAGGGGCCCGACTATGGCTACACCTTC	CASARQGPDYGYTF
NA	TRBV28	TRBJ1-6	NA	15	TGTGCCAGCAGTTATGGCGACAGAGACCATTCACCCCTCCACTTT	CASSYGDRDHSPLHF
NA	TRBV30	TRBJ1-6	TRBD1	15	TGTGCCTGGAGTCCACTGACAGGGCTGAATTCACCCCTCCACTTT	CAWSPLTGLNSPLHF
NA	TRBV2	TRBJ1-5	NA	14	TGTGCCAGCAGTGGTCAGGGTGGCAATCAGCCCCAGCATTTT	CASSGQGGNQPQHF
NA	TRBV19	TRBJ2-2	TRBD1	15	TGTGCCAGTAGTCCGAGGACAGGGGACCCCGGGGAGCTGTTTTTT	CASSPRTGDPGELFF
NA	TRBV18	TRBJ1-2	NA	15	TGTGCCAGCTCACCAACGATAGGGAGGGGATATGGCTACACCTTC	CASSPTIGRGYGYTF
NA	TRBV28	TRBJ2-7	NA	14	TGTGCCAGCAGTTTCCGTCGGGGGGCCCACGAGCAGTACTTC	CASSFRRGAHEQYF
NA	TRBV20-1	TRBJ2-5	NA	11	TGCAGTGCCCCCCTCGGTGAGACCCAGTACTTC	CSAPLGETQYF
NA	TRBV15	TRBJ2-1	NA	17	TGTGCCACCAGCAGAGATGGACTAACGAGCTCCTACAATGAGCAGTTCTTC	CATSRDGLTSSYNEQFF
NA	TRBV6-7	TRBJ1-2	TRBD1	14	TGTGCCAGCAGTACGCGGGACAGGAACTATGGCTACACCTTC	CASSTRDRNYGYTF
NA	TRBV20-1	TRBJ1-1	NA	13	TGCAGTGCTAGTACCAGCGAGAACACTGAAGCTTTCTTT	CSASTSENTEAFF